The 8 T cell receptor beta chains reported below all come from one sample, sequenced in a study of blood T cell repertoires in COVID-19. Clones were read by immunoSEQ multiplex PCR, and TCRdb kept only the in-frame ones, dropping some. This sample has around 74,000 clones, with approximately 90% found just once. The specimen sequenced was peripheral blood. The receptors derive from a man in his forties or fifties with active COVID-19.

The V gene is TRBV7-3, the J gene TRBJ2-1, with TRBD2 matching over 7 bases. The CDR3 contains 14 residues. Germline assignment: CDR1 SGHTA and CDR2 FQGTGA. The J segment lost 7 bases and the V segment lost 3 bases, leaving 6 bases of the junction unmatched. CDR3 bases: TGTGCCAGCAGCTTGGGCGGGAGTTTAAATGAGCAGTTCTTC. Its translation is CASSLGGSLNEQFF.

The V gene is TRBV15, the J gene TRBJ2-2; tentative D call: TRBD1 (5 bases). Trimming left V 3 bases short and J 7 bases short, with 12 bases between. CDR3 length: 14 residues. Germline V lookup: CDR1 LNHNV, CDR2 YYDKDF (reference sequence). CDR3 in amino acids: CATSRVRVGGELFF. For the CDR3, the DNA is TGTGCCACCAGCAGGGTCAGGGTTGGCGGGGAGCTGTTTTTT.

This chain joins TRBV28 and TRBJ2-1; 13 bases line up with TRBD2. V shed 3 bases and J 3 bases; nucleotides not matched to a gene: 8. Germline V gene lookup returns CDR1 MDHEN and CDR2 SYDVKM. This CDR3 spans 18 amino acids. CDR3: CASSFGLAGAVDYNEQFF. DNA for the CDR3: TGTGCCAGCAGTTTCGGACTAGCGGGAGCTGTTGACTACAATGAGCAGTTCTTC.

CDR3 sequence reads: CASSFGRQGSEKLFF. The CDR3 DNA follows: TGTGCCAGCAGCTTCGGTCGCCAGGGTAGTGAAAAACTGTTTTTT. The V and J genes are TRBV7-2 and TRBJ1-4, with D perhaps matching TRBD1 (5 bases). Germline-derived CDR1 and CDR2 are SGHTA and FQGNSA. This CDR3 region has 15 residues. V was pared by 3 bases and J by 7 bases, with 15 bases between.

The CDR3 region is CASSLVRASNQPQHF. Here the CDR3 DNA reads TGTGCCAGCAGTTTAGTGAGGGCTAGCAATCAGCCCCAGCATTTT. This chain links TRBV27 with TRBJ1-5; no reliable D call. The germline gives CDR1 MNHEY, CDR2 SMNVEV (reference sequence). V dropped 2 bases and J dropped 0 bases, with 8 bases sitting between them. The CDR3 has 15 residues.

J is TRBJ1-1 and V is TRBV7-3; D is unresolved. This CDR3 is 13 amino acids long. Germline loops: CDR1 SGHTA, CDR2 FQGTGA. Trimming pared 4 bases from V and 1 base from J, leaving 7 bases between. CDR3 sequence (DNA): TGTGCCAGCAGCTCTCCGGGGAACACTGAAGCTTTCTTT. Translated: CASSSPGNTEAFF. Full variable domain (remainder filled in from reference TRBV7-3 and TRBJ1-1): GAGVSQTPSNKVTEKGKYVELRCDPISGHTALYWYRQSLGQGPEFLIYFQGTGAADDSGLPNDRFFAVRPEGSVSTLKIQRTERGDSAVYLCASSSPGNTEAFFGQGTRLTVV.

V usage is TRBV7-2 and J usage is TRBJ1-4, with TRBD1 identical over 7 bases. V trimming: 5 bases; J trimming: 5 bases; junction bases outside the gene matches: 2. The CDR3 is 13 residues long. The germline gives CDR1 SGHTA, CDR2 FQGNSA. In nucleotides, the CDR3 is TGTGCCAGCAGCCAGGGACAGAATGAAAAACTGTTTTTT. Residues: CASSQGQNEKLFF.

The chain couples TRBV28 to TRBJ1-1, with D unclear. Trimming pared 0 bases from V and 0 bases from J, leaving 8 bases between. Germline CDR1 is MDHEN and CDR2 is SYDVKM. The CDR3 extends over 15 amino acids. CDR3 in DNA: TGTGCCAGCAGTTTATGGCAGGCCCTGAACACTGAAGCTTTCTTT. It is translated as CASSLWQALNTEAFF.